This T cell receptor (beta chain) appears in the sequencing data of a study of cytomegalovirus exposure and HLA in healthy donors. Overall study context: Early on, a data release was issued that held 80 million to 90 million unique TCRs from HLA-typed donors. Among the 398 genotyped donors, just over 80% were placed in the Caucasian-associated ancestry cluster. Study-level results: Common viral pathogens seemed, in a later analysis, to connect with several of the most significant clusters.

Primers included in the PCR were 60 Vbeta and 13 Jbeta primers. Clones were sequenced by immunoSEQ multiplex PCR, and TCRdb holds only the in-frame ones, with some missing. Counted here are around 200,000 clones, 80% occurring once; the ten biggest clones make up 0.6% to 0.7%. A word on this clone: What it binds is unknown.

J gave up 5 bases and V 5 bases, and 3 bases lay outside the gene matches. CDR1 and CDR2 (germline): LNHDA, SQIVND (reference sequence). The length of the CDR3 is 15 residues. The sequence derives from a boy younger than 18 in good health and CMV-seronegative. The chain couples TRBV19 to TRBJ2-3; 14 bases agree with TRBD2. Sequenced input: PBMCs. This CDR3 reads CASSVGTSGRDTQYF. CDR3 bases: TGTGCCAGTAGTGTCGGGACTAGCGGGAGAGATACGCAGTATTTT.